The rows below give T cell receptor beta chains drawn from one sample of a study of blood T cells in healthy people across ages. MiXCR, run by TCRdb on the 5' RACE reads, gives a single entry per CDR3 protein. The table has about 830,000 distinct CDR3 sequences, less than 80% seen once. The sample comprised blood. The receptor set was obtained from a man aged 30 to 45 in good health. Both conserved end residues are part of each CDR3. Fields, in order: CDR3 DNA, CDR3 protein, D gene, V gene, clone size, J gene. The D gene is left open where the match is weak. Size is omitted from some rows. Given values are once, few, many or a class for expanded clones.

DNA: TGTGCCAGCAGTGAGCTACAGGGGGCTGGGGAGCAGTACTTC
CDR3: CASSELQGAGEQYF
D: TRBD1
V: TRBV2
size: -
J: TRBJ2-7

DNA: TGCCCTCAAGGGGGACAGAGCACAGATACGCAGTATTTT
CDR3: CPQGGQSTDTQYF
D: TRBD1
V: TRBV20-1
size: -
J: TRBJ2-3

DNA: TGTGCCAGCAGTGACAGACAGGGGGTCTATGGCTACACCTTC
CDR3: CASSDRQGVYGYTF
D: TRBD1
V: TRBV25-1
size: once
J: TRBJ1-2

DNA: TGTGCCAGCAGCTTATCGGGGAGAGAGACCCAGTTCTTC
CDR3: CASSLSGRETQFF
D: -
V: TRBV5-5
size: -
J: TRBJ2-1

DNA: TGTGCCACCAGCAGATCCCGACTAGCGGTTTACCAAGAGACCCAGTACTTC
CDR3: CATSRSRLAVYQETQYF
D: TRBD2
V: TRBV15
size: -
J: TRBJ2-5

DNA: TGTGCCAGCAGCTACGACGGACAGGTGCAAGAGACCCAGTACTTC
CDR3: CASSYDGQVQETQYF
D: TRBD1
V: TRBV7-2
size: -
J: TRBJ2-5

DNA: TGTGCCAGCAGTACCCACGGGACAGGCCCTTCGGAGTACTTC
CDR3: CASSTHGTGPSEYF
D: TRBD1
V: TRBV6-5
size: -
J: TRBJ2-7

DNA: TGTGCCTGCCTCGGGACTAGCGGTTTTAACACCGGGGAGCTGTTTTTT
CDR3: CACLGTSGFNTGELFF
D: TRBD2
V: TRBV6-5
size: -
J: TRBJ2-2

DNA: TGCAGTGCCCTACAGGGCTCGGCCTACGAGCAGTACTTC
CDR3: CSALQGSAYEQYF
D: -
V: TRBV20-1
size: -
J: TRBJ2-7

DNA: TGCAGCGTTGTGTCTCTTTGGGCTAGCGATAGCAATGAGCAGTTCTTC
CDR3: CSVVSLWASDSNEQFF
D: -
V: TRBV29-1
size: -
J: TRBJ2-1

DNA: TGTGCCAGCAGTTCAGAGACCAACAGGGACTTCACAGATACGCAGTATTTT
CDR3: CASSSETNRDFTDTQYF
D: -
V: TRBV25-1
size: -
J: TRBJ2-3

DNA: TGCAGCGTTGATCCGCAGGGGGCGAACTATGGCTACACCTTC
CDR3: CSVDPQGANYGYTF
D: TRBD1
V: TRBV29-1
size: -
J: TRBJ1-2

DNA: TGTGCCAGCAGCACGACGCCGGCAGGGCTCAATCAGCCCCAGCATTTT
CDR3: CASSTTPAGLNQPQHF
D: -
V: TRBV7-2
size: -
J: TRBJ1-5

DNA: TGTGCCAGCAGTTCAGGAAGGGAGTCCTACGAGCAGTACTTC
CDR3: CASSSGRESYEQYF
D: -
V: TRBV27
size: few
J: TRBJ2-7

DNA: TGCGCCAGCAGCCAAGAGTCCGCAGATACGCAGTATTTT
CDR3: CASSQESADTQYF
D: -
V: TRBV4-3
size: -
J: TRBJ2-3

DNA: TGTGCCAGCAGCTTCTCCAACCCGACAGCGACCCAAGAGACCCAGTACTTC
CDR3: CASSFSNPTATQETQYF
D: -
V: TRBV7-8
size: -
J: TRBJ2-5

DNA: TGTGCCAGCAGCGTCCTGACCAGCGGGGAGCAGTTCTTC
CDR3: CASSVLTSGEQFF
D: -
V: TRBV9
size: -
J: TRBJ2-1

DNA: TGCGCCAGCAGCCAAGACGCAGACTACGAGCAGTACTTC
CDR3: CASSQDADYEQYF
D: -
V: TRBV4-1
size: -
J: TRBJ2-7

DNA: TGTGCCAGCAGTTACTCGTTCGGGCAGTTCGACTACGAGCAGTACTTC
CDR3: CASSYSFGQFDYEQYF
D: -
V: TRBV6-5
size: few
J: TRBJ2-7

DNA: TGTGCCAGCAGTGACTCCCCTCTAGCGGGTATTAGCACAGATACGCAGTATTTT
CDR3: CASSDSPLAGISTDTQYF
D: TRBD2
V: TRBV6-4
size: -
J: TRBJ2-3

DNA: TGTGCCAGCAGCTCCAGGGTCGAAGAGACCCAGTACTTC
CDR3: CASSSRVEETQYF
D: -
V: TRBV7-8
size: -
J: TRBJ2-5

DNA: TGTGCCAGCAGCCAAGGGACAGGGAATAACGAGCAGTACTTC
CDR3: CASSQGTGNNEQYF
D: TRBD1
V: TRBV7-9
size: few
J: TRBJ2-7

DNA: TGTGCCAGCATCGAGGGAGCGAACACTGAAGCTTTCTTT
CDR3: CASIEGANTEAFF
D: -
V: TRBV2
size: -
J: TRBJ1-1